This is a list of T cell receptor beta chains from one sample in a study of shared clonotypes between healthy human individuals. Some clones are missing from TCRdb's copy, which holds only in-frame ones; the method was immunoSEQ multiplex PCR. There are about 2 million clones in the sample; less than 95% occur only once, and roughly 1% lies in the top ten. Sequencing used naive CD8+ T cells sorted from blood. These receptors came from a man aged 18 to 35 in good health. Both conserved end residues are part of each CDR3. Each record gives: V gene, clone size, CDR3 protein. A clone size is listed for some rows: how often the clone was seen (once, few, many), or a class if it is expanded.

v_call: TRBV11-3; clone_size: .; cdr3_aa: CASSLDFADTQYF
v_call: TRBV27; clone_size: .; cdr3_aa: CASSLTDSSYEQYF
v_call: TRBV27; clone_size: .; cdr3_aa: CASSLSPGTGDFGAFF
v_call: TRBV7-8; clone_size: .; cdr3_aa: CASSDGTSGGDEQFF
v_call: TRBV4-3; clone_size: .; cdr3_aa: CASSQDSTASNYGYTF
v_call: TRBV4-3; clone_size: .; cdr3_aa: CASSQGTEGQGNTIYF
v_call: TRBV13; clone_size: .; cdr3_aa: CASSLGRSETQYF
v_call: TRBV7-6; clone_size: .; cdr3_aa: CASSPLPLEASPLHF
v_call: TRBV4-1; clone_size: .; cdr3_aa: CASSYGGPLAGATDTQYF
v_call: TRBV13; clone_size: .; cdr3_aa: CASSKGPGTGITDTQYF
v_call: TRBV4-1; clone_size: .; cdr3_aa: CASSHAGDYGYTF
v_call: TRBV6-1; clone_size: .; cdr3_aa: CASSDLAGVRGYEQYF
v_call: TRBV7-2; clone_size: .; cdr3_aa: CASSLGTSGPYNEQFF
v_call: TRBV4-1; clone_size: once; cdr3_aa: CASSRLAGEVSYNEQFF
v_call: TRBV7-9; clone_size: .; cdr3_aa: CASSLGTSYNEQFF
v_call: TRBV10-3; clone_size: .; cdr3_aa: CAISDVSVETQYF
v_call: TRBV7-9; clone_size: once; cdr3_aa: CASSTGSQETQYF
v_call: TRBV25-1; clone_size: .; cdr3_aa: CASSEYGGELFF
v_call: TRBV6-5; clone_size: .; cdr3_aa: CASSRGTDTQYF
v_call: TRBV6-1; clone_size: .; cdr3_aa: CASSWGYEQYF
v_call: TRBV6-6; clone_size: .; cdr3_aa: CASSYSNGDEQFF
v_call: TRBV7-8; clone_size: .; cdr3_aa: CASSRETGGNNEQFF
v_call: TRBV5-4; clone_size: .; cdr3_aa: CASSLEGAGETQYF
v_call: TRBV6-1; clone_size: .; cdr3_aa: CASSVGDLNTEAFF
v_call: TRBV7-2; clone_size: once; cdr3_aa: CASSLYREAYEQYF
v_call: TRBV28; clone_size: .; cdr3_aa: CASSLTGEDYEQFF
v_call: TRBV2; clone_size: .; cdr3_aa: CASRALPLPGPTYEQYF
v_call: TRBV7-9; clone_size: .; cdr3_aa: CASSSGQTIYNEQFF